The T cell receptor (beta chain) described here comes from a study of blood T cells in healthy people across ages. This clonotype was seen ten or more times. Its matching antigen is unknown. A minimum of 7 million PBMCs was isolated per sample. Per individual sample, total RNA of at least 5 micrograms was extracted. Overall study results and limits: Reliance upon unsorted PBMCs precluded definitive naive versus antigen-experienced comparison.

The second PCR ran roughly 6 to 11 cycles with a sample-barcoded 5' primer and J-beta primers. One entry per CDR3 protein, called by TCRdb with MiXCR from the 5' RACE reads. The table records about 640,000 distinct CDR3 sequences, 25% to 35% of them present only once. Specimen: blood. This sequence was found in a woman of 80 years or more in good health.

CDR3 amino acids: CASSVMEVGQPQHF. CDR3 DNA: TGTGCCAGCAGCGTAATGGAGGTGGGTCAGCCCCAGCATTTT. The chain links TRBV9 to TRBJ1-5; no definite D call. Germline CDR1 is SGDLS and CDR2 is YYNGEE. The CDR3 has 14 residues. Trimming took off 1 base at V and 6 bases at J, with 11 bases between the two ends. Looking up the rest from reference TRBV9 and TRBJ1-5 gives the full variable domain: DSGVTQTPKHLITATGQRVTLRCSPRSGDLSVYWYQQSLDQGLQFLIQYYNGEERAKGNILERFSAQQFPDLHSELNLSSLELGDSALYFCASSVMEVGQPQHFGDGTRLSIL.